The 13 T cell receptor beta chains below all came from one sample that was sequenced in a study of control samples from healthy donors and cancer patients. Profiling relied on immunoSEQ multiplex PCR, and the TCRdb table lists in-frame clones only, not all of them. The sample consists of 150,000 or so clones, just under 95% of them appearing once. Sequenced sample: PBMCs. The origin of the receptors is a man aged 55 to 70 with colorectal cancer.

This chain uses TRBV7-9 with TRBJ1-2; no reliable D call. CDR3 length: 11 residues. Germline V gives CDR1 SEHNR, CDR2 FQNEAQ (reference sequence). Trimming took 0 bases from V and 8 from J, leaving 4 bases between them. CDR3 sequence reads: CASSLAEGYTF. The CDR3 DNA follows: TGTGCCAGCAGCTTAGCGGAAGGCTACACCTTC.

This chain uses TRBV27 with TRBJ2-4, with 7 bases identical to TRBD2. V was clipped by 0 bases and J by 5 bases; unmatched bases: 7. The length of the CDR3 is 16 residues. Germline loops: CDR1 MNHEY, CDR2 SMNVEV (reference sequence). The CDR3 nucleotides read TGTGCCAGCAGTTTATCGAAAGGGACTAACCAAAACATTCAGTACTTC. Protein product: CASSLSKGTNQNIQYF.

The gene calls are TRBV28 and TRBJ1-2, with D perhaps TRBD1 (5 bases). V gave up 5 bases and J gave up 2 bases, with 6 bases separating them. The CDR3 is 12 residues long. Per the germline V gene, CDR1 is MDHEN and CDR2 is SYDVKM. In DNA, the CDR3 is TGTGCCAGCAGTAACAGGAACTATGGCTACACCTTC. Residues: CASSNRNYGYTF.

The rearrangement uses TRBV7-2 and TRBJ2-1; TRBD2 might be the D (5 bases). The CDR3 consists of 13 residues. Trimming took 2 bases from V and 6 from J, leaving 8 bases between them. Germline-derived CDR1 and CDR2 are SGHTA and FQGNSA. Here the CDR3 reads CASSLPSGNEQFF. The CDR3 region has the DNA TGTGCCAGCAGCTTACCCAGCGGCAATGAGCAGTTCTTC.

The chain's CDR3 is CASSFIRGNTEAFF. CDR3 coding DNA: TGTGCCAGCAGCTTTATCAGAGGGAACACTGAAGCTTTCTTT. The gene calls are TRBV7-8 and TRBJ1-1, with D uncertain. The CDR3 contains 14 residues. V lost 3 bases and J lost 1, with 9 bases in between. Germline V lookup: CDR1 SGHVS, CDR2 FQNEAQ. The whole variable domain, filled in from reference TRBV7-8 and TRBJ1-1, reads GAGVSQSPRYKVAKRGQDVALRCDPISGHVSLFWYQQALGQGPEFLTYFQNEAQLDKSGLPSDRFFAERPEGSVSTLKIQRTQQEDSAVYLCASSFIRGNTEAFFGQGTRLTVV.

The genes are TRBV24-1 and TRBJ2-7, with D unclear. The CDR3 runs to 14 residues. V was trimmed by 0 bases and J by 6 bases, leaving 11 bases between them. The germline V gene has CDR1 KGHDR and CDR2 SFDVKD. The CDR3 coding sequence is TGTGCCACCAGTGATTTGGGGCACCCCTCCGAGCAGTACTTC. Translation: CATSDLGHPSEQYF.

The rearrangement uses TRBV24-1 and TRBJ2-2, with 7 positions matching TRBD1. The CDR3 consists of 17 residues. The J segment lost 0 bases and the V segment lost 3 bases, leaving 6 bases of the junction unmatched. CDR1 and CDR2 from the germline V gene are KGHDR and SFDVKD. CDR3 region: CATSDLSTGPNTGELFF. As DNA, the CDR3 is TGTGCCACCAGTGATCTATCGACAGGGCCGAACACCGGGGAGCTGTTTTTT.

V is TRBV6-5 and J is TRBJ1-5; 7 bases line up with TRBD1. The CDR3 length is 14 residues. The J segment lost 7 bases and the V segment lost 0 bases, leaving 3 bases of the junction unmatched. Germline V lookup: CDR1 MNHEY, CDR2 SVGAGI. This chain's CDR3 is CASSYSGQEQPQHF. The CDR3 DNA is TGTGCCAGCAGTTACTCCGGACAGGAACAGCCCCAGCATTTT.

The V and J genes are TRBV6-5 and TRBJ1-1; no definite D call. Trimming pared 0 bases from V and 1 base from J, leaving 3 bases between. Germline assignment: CDR1 MNHEY and CDR2 SVGAGI. The CDR3 consists of 13 residues. CDR3 loop: CASSYSKNTEAFF. DNA of the CDR3: TGTGCCAGCAGTTACTCAAAGAACACTGAAGCTTTCTTT.

The chain combines TRBV18 with TRBJ1-1, with a possible D match to TRBD1 (5 bases). Germline V gene sequence: CDR1 KGHSH, CDR2 LQKENI. The germline V and J ends were trimmed by 3 bases and 3 bases, with 11 bases remaining between them. CDR3 length: 14 amino acids. CDR3 loop: CASSPGGLHTEAFF. The CDR3 DNA reads as TGTGCCAGCTCACCTGGGGGTTTGCACACTGAAGCTTTCTTT.

This rearrangement joins TRBV25-1 to TRBJ1-6, with D possibly being TRBD1 (5 bases). Trimming removed 6 bases at V and 0 bases at J, with 6 bases between. The CDR3 loop spans 14 amino acids. The germline V gene encodes CDR1 MGHDK and CDR2 SYGVNS. The CDR3 DNA reads as TGTGCCAGCAGGGGGGGCTCCTATAATTCACCCCTCCACTTT. This encodes CASRGGSYNSPLHF.

This chain joins TRBV4-1 and TRBJ1-2; D is ambiguous. This CDR3 region has 16 residues. Germline V gene data show CDR1 as MGHRA and CDR2 as YSYEKL. Trimming pared 4 bases from V and 0 bases from J, leaving 15 bases between. Written as DNA, the CDR3 is TGCGCCAGCAGCCGAACCACGGACGCCCCTAACTATGGCTACACCTTC. It specifies CASSRTTDAPNYGYTF.

Turning to this clone: One junction end disagrees with the germline gene, perhaps due to a read error. The chain employs TRBV6-1 and TRBJ2-5, with a possible D match to TRBD2 (6 bases). Per the germline V gene, CDR1 is MNHNS and CDR2 is SASEGT. CDR3 length: 15 residues. CDR3 sequence reads: CAGSEFRGTQETQYF. CDR3 DNA: TGTGCCGGCAGTGAATTCCGGGGGACCCAAGAGACCCAGTACTTC.